This record covers a single TCR beta chain. A multiplex PCR was run with 60 Vbeta primers and 13 Jbeta primers. The repertoire was sequenced with immunoSEQ multiplex PCR; TCRdb's copy has only in-frame clones and lacks some. The table includes around 160,000 clones, 65% to 85% detected once. This sample was taken from a study of cytomegalovirus exposure and HLA in healthy donors. Deletions cut 1 base from V and 2 bases from J, with 15 bases between. The CDR3 runs to 16 residues. Germline CDR1 is SNHLY and CDR2 is FYNNEI. What was sequenced was PBMCs. This rearrangement joins TRBV2 to TRBJ2-7; D unresolved. The receptor's source is a woman between 18 and 29 years old in good health and CMV-seronegative. CDR3 amino acids: CASSEGRPDLAYEQYF. CDR3 nucleotides: TGTGCCAGCAGTGAAGGGCGGCCCGACTTGGCCTACGAGCAGTACTTC.